A selection of T cell receptor beta chains follows, all from one sample in a study of liver allograft versus peripheral blood T cells. MiXCR, run by TCRdb on the reads, gives a single entry per CDR3 protein. The sample has over 5,500 distinct CDR3 sequences, around 16% seen once. These receptors all stem from a human patient who had a liver transplant. The graft donor may have given rise to some T cells. CDR3s include the opening cysteine and the closing phenylalanine or tryptophan. D genes are given only for firm matches. Clone size, where shown, is once, few, many, or a class for clones that have expanded.

V	size	D	J	CDR3	DNA
TRBV28	few	-	TRBJ2-7	CASSTLFGNEQYF	TGTGCCAGCAGCACCTTATTTGGGAACGAGCAGTACTTC
TRBV13	medium-sized	TRBD1	TRBJ1-2	CASTVSTGQGAYGYTF	TGTGCCAGCACCGTAAGCACGGGACAGGGGGCATATGGCTACACCTTC
TRBV15	many	-	TRBJ1-4	CATSRDSNEKLFF	TGTGCCACCAGCAGAGATTCCAATGAAAAACTGTTTTTT
TRBV9	few	-	TRBJ2-7	CASSAQDGAYEQYF	TGTGCCAGCAGCGCCCAGGACGGAGCCTACGAGCAGTACTTC
TRBV6-5	few	-	TRBJ1-5	CASSYGGGQPQHF	TGTGCCAGCAGTTACGGGGGCGGTCAGCCCCAGCATTTT
TRBV6-5	medium-sized	-	TRBJ1-2	CASKAGVVANYGYTF	TGTGCCAGCAAGGCAGGAGTGGTAGCAAACTATGGCTACACCTTC
TRBV27	hyperexpanded	TRBD1	TRBJ1-1	CATRTGERNTEAFF	TGTGCCACTCGGACAGGGGAGAGGAACACTGAAGCTTTCTTT
TRBV20-1	-	TRBD2	TRBJ2-3	CSARGLAGETDTQYF	TGCAGTGCTAGGGGACTAGCGGGAGAGACAGATACGCAGTATTTT
TRBV6-5	medium-sized	TRBD1	TRBJ2-1	CASSYGDSRYNEQFF	TGTGCCAGCAGTTACGGGGACAGTCGATACAATGAGCAGTTCTTC
TRBV29-1	-	TRBD2	TRBJ2-7	CSVVTSGSSSYEQYF	TGCAGCGTTGTGACTAGCGGGAGTTCGTCTTACGAGCAGTACTTC
TRBV10-3	medium-sized	-	TRBJ1-2	CAIPTQGNYGYTF	TGTGCCATCCCCACACAGGGAAACTATGGCTACACCTTC
TRBV5-6	many	-	TRBJ2-6	CASSLGSAGPSGANVLTF	TGTGCCAGCAGCTTGGGTTCGGCAGGCCCCTCTGGGGCCAACGTCCTGACTTTC